These 21 T cell receptor beta chains were all obtained from the same sample, sequenced in a study of regulatory T cells in long-lasting Graves disease. Time point indicated: newly diagnosed GD, antithyroid drugs for less than 3 months. Preparation of the TCR library used RNA extracted from PBMCs. Library construction for TCR beta used iRepertoire HTBI primers and Arm-PCR of CDR3 regions. TCRdb re-called the multiplex PCR reads through MiXCR, storing one row per CDR3 protein. The repertoire consists of around 320,000 distinct CDR3 sequences, with around 15% occurring once and the leading ten covering 25% to 30%. These data were also reused for a study on T cells in Graves' hyperthyroidism and ophthalmopathy.

The specimen comprised peripheral blood mononuclear cells (PBMCs), sampled at new diagnosis, from a patient treated with antithyroid drugs. These receptors came from a man in his forties or fifties with Graves disease.

The sample holds a few counts of this clonotype. CDR3 amino acids: CASSLEGTGVYEQYF. CDR3 DNA sequence: TGTGCCAGCAGCTTGGAGGGGACAGGGGTCTACGAGCAGTACTTC. The chain combines TRBV5-4 with TRBJ2-7; 10 bases agree with TRBD1. The CDR3 sequence is 15 residues long. CDR1 SGHNT and CDR2 YYREEE come from the germline V gene (reference sequence). V gave up 0 bases and J gave up 3 bases; unmatched junction bases: 3.

As regards this clonotype: A single base is all that separates this from a far larger clone, so a read error is likely. The rearrangement links TRBV24-1 to TRBJ2-5, with a possible D match to TRBD2 (6 bases). This CDR3 is 14 amino acids long. Germline values: CDR1 KGHDR, CDR2 SFDVKD. Trimming removed 9 bases from V and 11 bases from J, with 24 bases in between. As DNA, the CDR3 is TGTGCCACCCGACGGGCGGGGCCGCACAATGAGCAGTACTTC. Its protein product is CATRRAGPHNEQYF.

This clonotype has a count of ten or more. V is TRBV18 and J is TRBJ1-5; no firm D call. Germline V gene data show CDR1 as KGHSH and CDR2 as LQKENI. This CDR3 contains 14 residues. V was trimmed by 1 base and J by 0 bases, leaving 4 bases between them. In DNA, the CDR3 is TGTGCCAGCTCACCACAGTATAGCAATCAGCCCCAGCATTTT. This codes for CASSPQYSNQPQHF.

This clonotype was observed a handful of times. The V gene is TRBV6-1, the J gene TRBJ2-3, with 9 nucleotides matching TRBD1. Germline CDR1 MNHNS, CDR2 SASEGT. The CDR3 is made up of 15 amino acids. Trimming cost V 4 bases and J 3 bases; bases outside gene matches: 5. The CDR3 DNA reads TGTGCCAGCAGTGGAGGGACAGGGTCGACAGATACGCAGTATTTT. This gives the protein CASSGGTGSTDTQYF.

For this clonotype: A junction boundary mismatches the germline segment, possibly from a read error. The chain is built from TRBV18 and TRBJ1-6, with 7 bases aligning to TRBD1. Germline V gene data show CDR1 as KGHSH and CDR2 as LQKENI. This CDR3 comprises 14 residues. CDR3 sequence reads: CASPPRQGRSPLHF. Written as DNA, the CDR3 is TGTGCCAGCCCACCTCGACAGGGCCGATCACCCCTCCACTTT.

This clonotype was detected many times. The chain is built from TRBV12-3 or TRBV12-4 and TRBJ2-7, with D maybe TRBD1 (6 bases). Deletions cut 6 bases from V and 8 bases from J, with 17 bases between. The CDR3 has 13 residues. The CDR3 spells CASSQTLQGQQYF. DNA of the CDR3: TGTGCCAGCAGCCAAACCCTACAGGGCCAGCAGTACTTC.

V is TRBV12-3 or TRBV12-4 and J is TRBJ1-1; 7 bases agree with TRBD1. This CDR3 is built from 13 residues. V lost 7 bases, J lost 4 bases, and 6 bases stayed unmatched. CDR3 residues: CASTEQGTTEAFF. CDR3 coding DNA: TGTGCCAGCACCGAACAGGGGACCACTGAAGCTTTCTTT.

This clonotype was seen a handful of times. The chain combines TRBV4-3 with TRBJ2-1; TRBD2 matches 7 bases. CDR1 and CDR2 (germline): LGHNA, YSLEER. This CDR3 has 17 amino acids. Trimming cost V 0 bases and J 4 bases; bases outside gene matches: 9. Here the CDR3 DNA reads TGCGCCAGCAGCCAAGAAGGGCGGGGGTTTGGATACAATGAGCAGTTCTTC. It is translated as CASSQEGRGFGYNEQFF.

Comment on this clonotype: A much larger clone lies one base from this, so it may be a read error. V gene TRBV11-3 combines with J gene TRBJ2-4, with 8 bases fitting TRBD1. The CDR3 is 15 residues long. CDR1 is SGHNT and CDR2 is YENEEA in the germline V gene. The trim removed 4 bases at V and 9 bases at J, leaving 11 bases unmatched. The CDR3 here is CASSSGPGQETIQYF. DNA for the CDR3: TGTGCCAGCAGCTCCGGACCGGGACAGGAAACCATTCAGTACTTC.

This clonotype has at least ten counts. The chain has TRBV7-8 and TRBJ1-3; D ambiguous. Between the trimmed V and J ends, which lost 0 bases and 3 bases, there was a span of 3 bases. CDR1 and CDR2 (germline): SGHVS, FQNEAQ. The CDR3 has 13 amino acids. The CDR3 loop reads CASSLAGGNTIYF. CDR3 in DNA: TGTGCCAGCAGCTTAGCCGGTGGAAACACCATATATTTT.

This clonotype has a count of ten or more. This chain joins TRBV18 and TRBJ2-3, with D possibly matching TRBD1 (6 bases). This CDR3 contains 14 residues. Germline CDR1 and CDR2: KGHSH and LQKENI. The V end was cut by 5 bases, the J end by 4 bases, with 13 bases between. CDR3: CASSTRDKADTQYF. As DNA, the CDR3 is TGTGCCAGCTCAACCCGGGACAAGGCAGATACGCAGTATTTT.

The sample holds many counts of this clonotype. V gene TRBV3-1 combines with J gene TRBJ1-2; D call uncertain. The V gene lost 8 bases and the J gene lost 2 bases, with 6 bases spanning the gap. CDR1 and CDR2 from the germline V gene are LGHDT and YNNKEL (reference sequence). This CDR3 has 11 amino acids. The CDR3: CASGGNYGYTF. Written as DNA, the CDR3 is TGTGCCAGCGGAGGGAACTATGGCTACACCTTC. The full variable domain, with the rest looked up from reference TRBV3-1 and TRBJ1-2, is DTAVSQTPKYLVTQMGNDKSIKCEQNLGHDTMYWYKQDSKKFLKIMFSYNNKELIINETVPNRFSPKSPDKAHLNLHINSLELGDSAVYFCASGGNYGYTFGSGTRLTVV.

This clonotype appeared a few times. J is TRBJ1-6 and V is TRBV6-1, with D hard to call. V dropped 6 bases and J dropped 8 bases, with 11 bases sitting between them. The CDR3 covers 13 residues. From germline, CDR1 is MNHNS and CDR2 SASEGT. CDR3 DNA: TGTGCCAGCAGAGAGGTTATCGATTCACCCCTCCACTTT. Its translation: CASREVIDSPLHF.

This clonotype was seen a handful of times. The J gene is TRBJ2-2, the V gene TRBV7-9; possible D gene TRBD1, 5 bases. The CDR3 length is 14 residues. The germline gives CDR1 SEHNR, CDR2 FQNEAQ (reference sequence). V lost 5 bases, J lost 6 bases, and 13 bases lay in between. The DNA of the CDR3 is TGTGCCAGCAGCGAAAGGGGTCTGGCCGGGGAGCTGTTTTTT. It codes for CASSERGLAGELFF.

The J gene is TRBJ2-2, the V gene TRBV5-4; 9 bases map to TRBD2. Trimming cost V 0 bases and J 5 bases; bases outside gene matches: 5. This CDR3 contains 16 residues. The V gene's germline CDR1 is SGHNT and CDR2 YYREEE (reference sequence). The CDR3 reads CASSLGGAGGTGELFF. The CDR3, as DNA: TGTGCCAGCAGCTTGGGAGGAGCGGGGGGAACCGGGGAGCTGTTTTTT.

Concerning this clonotype: This may stem from a read error, because a much larger clone lies one nucleotide away. The chain carries TRBV2 and TRBJ2-5; tentatively, D is TRBD2 (5 bases). V lost 4 bases to trimming and J lost 11 bases, with 23 bases between them. Germline-derived CDR1 and CDR2 are SNHLY and FYNNEI. CDR3 length equals 15 residues. The CDR3 here is CASSGRESSYNEQYF. The CDR3 DNA follows: TGTGCCAGCAGTGGAAGGGAGAGCTCCTACAATGAGCAGTACTTC. The full variable domain, rest sourced from reference TRBV2 and TRBJ2-5, is EPEVTQTPSHQVTQMGQEVILRCVPISNHLYFYWYRQILGQKVEFLVSFYNNEISEKSEIFDDQFSVERPDGSNFTLKIRSTKLEDSAMYFCASSGRESSYNEQYFGPGTRLLVL.

Many counts were recorded for this clonotype. The rearrangement joins TRBV24-1 to TRBJ2-2, with a possible D match to TRBD2 (6 bases). V lost 0 bases, J lost 6 bases, and 16 bases lay in between. Germline V CDR1 and CDR2: KGHDR, SFDVKD. The CDR3 is made up of 17 amino acids. In DNA, the CDR3 is TGTGCCACCAGTGATTTGCATGGGGGGTCCCCATCCGGGGAGCTGTTTTTT. Protein product: CATSDLHGGSPSGELFF.

This clonotype was observed many times. This chain uses TRBV20-1 with TRBJ1-5; D is unclear. This CDR3 comprises 15 residues. V shed 0 bases and J shed 0 bases, with 9 bases lying between them. Germline V gene sequence: CDR1 DFQATT, CDR2 SNEGSKA (reference sequence). This CDR3 is CSARDSRYSNQPQHF. The CDR3, as DNA: TGCAGTGCTAGAGATTCCAGATATAGCAATCAGCCCCAGCATTTT.

This clonotype was seen many times. Here the CDR3 DNA reads TGTGCCAGCAGCCACCCAGCTAGCGGGGGAGCCTACGAGCAGTACTTC. Amino acids: CASSHPASGGAYEQYF. This chain uses TRBV4-2 with TRBJ2-7, with 10 positions matching TRBD2. Per the germline V gene, CDR1 is LGHNA and CDR2 is YNFKEQ. Losses at the gene ends were 3 bases for V and 2 bases for J; bases not matched to a gene: 7. The CDR3 runs 16 residues.

This clonotype appeared many times. This chain joins TRBV5-8 and TRBJ1-4; perhaps TRBD1 as D (6 bases). Trimming stripped 3 bases from V and 4 bases from J, with 10 bases between. The CDR3 covers 14 residues. CDR1 SGHTS and CDR2 YDEGEE come from the germline V gene. The CDR3 reads CASSWTADNEKLFF. As DNA, the CDR3 is TGTGCCAGCAGCTGGACAGCCGATAATGAAAAACTGTTTTTT.

This clonotype was seen at least ten times. The chain links TRBV5-1 to TRBJ1-1, with TRBD1 matching over 7 bases. The CDR3 runs 13 residues. The V segment lost 4 bases and the J segment 6 bases; nucleotides outside the gene matches: 6. Germline CDR1 and CDR2: SGHRS and YFSETQ. The DNA of the CDR3 is TGCGCCAGCAGCATAGGGGGCCGGGCTGAAGCTTTCTTT. Translated: CASSIGGRAEAFF.